The table lists the clone carrying this T cell receptor (beta chain) with many counts. The antigen remains unidentified. The sample is drawn from a study of response to subunit inactivated influenza vaccine. Study-wide findings and caveats: The authors proposed limited new T cell recruitment per seasonal influenza vaccination.

The CDR3 extends over 14 amino acids. The V end lost 7 bases, the J end lost 7 bases, and 16 bases lay between the germline ends. The germline V gene encodes CDR1 MNHEY and CDR2 SMNVEV (reference sequence). TCRdb analysed the RT-PCR reads with MiXCR anew, one entry per CDR3 protein. The top ten hold 9.5% to 15% of the sample, which has roughly 160,000 distinct CDR3 sequences, roughly a tenth seen once. This chain connects TRBV27 to TRBJ2-2; weak D call: TRBD2 (5 bases). The source of this sequence is a man aged 50-60 years who received an inactivated influenza vaccine. This specimen consisted of non-naive T cells sorted from PBMCs, obtained roughly 46 days after vaccination. CDR3 sequence reads: CASTPGVGIGELFF. The CDR3 coding sequence is TGTGCCAGCACCCCCGGGGTCGGCATCGGGGAGCTGTTTTTT.